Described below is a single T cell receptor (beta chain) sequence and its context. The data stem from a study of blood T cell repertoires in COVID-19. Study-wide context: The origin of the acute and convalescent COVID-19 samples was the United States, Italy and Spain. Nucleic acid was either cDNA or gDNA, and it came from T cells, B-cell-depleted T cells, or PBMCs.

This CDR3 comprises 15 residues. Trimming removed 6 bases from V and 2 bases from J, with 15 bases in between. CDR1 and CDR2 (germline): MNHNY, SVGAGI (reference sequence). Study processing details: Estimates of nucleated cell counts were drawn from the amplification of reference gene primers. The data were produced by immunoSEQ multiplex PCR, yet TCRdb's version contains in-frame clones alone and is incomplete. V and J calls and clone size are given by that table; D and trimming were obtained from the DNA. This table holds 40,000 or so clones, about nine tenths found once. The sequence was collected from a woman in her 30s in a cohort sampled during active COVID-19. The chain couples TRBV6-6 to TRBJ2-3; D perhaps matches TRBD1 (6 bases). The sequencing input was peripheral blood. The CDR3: CASSPLDRITDTQYF. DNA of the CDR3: TGTGCCAGCAGCCCCCTCGACAGGATCACAGATACGCAGTATTTT.